This T cell receptor (beta chain) was identified during a study of T cells after yellow fever vaccination (dated by TCRdb to between 2018 and 2021). General notes on the study: The SMART-Seq v4 Ultra Low Input RNA kit was used to prepare libraries from fractions with low cell numbers. To track T-cell clones before and after primary and booster YFV17D yellow fever vaccination, bulk TCR alpha and beta repertoires were sequenced longitudinally. The cohort comprised two healthy male donors, one aged 18 to 30 and one aged 30 to 40 years. Bulk PBMC replicates and cell subsets were isolated from blood drawn at multiple timepoints before and after both primary and secondary immunization. General study outcomes and caveats: After the booster, most of the clones that had expanded following primary vaccination were detected again (approximately 95% of CD4 and around 88% of CD8), which suggests that memory was broadly maintained. Because abundant contaminating clonotypes from the bulk population could be contained in FACS-sorted repertoires, computational filtering was required. Compared with the primary T-cell response, the secondary T-cell response was weaker but faster, peaking on day 5 rather than day 15. A small fraction of clonotypes showed up in both the CD4 and CD8 compartments, probably as a result of convergent recombination. The study included only a couple of donors, which limits how far the findings can be generalized.

TCR cDNA was synthesized by 5'RACE template switching, through which a universal primer site and unique molecular identifiers were introduced. Priming for cDNA synthesis came from both the TCR alpha and TCR beta constant segments. Libraries were amplified in two PCR steps, with sample barcodes and sequencing adapters added in the second step. Sequencing of libraries was done on Illumina HiSeq 2500 (2x100 bp) or NovaSeq (2x150 bp). The study's own analysis went as follows. MIGEC was used to demultiplex reads and collapse the reads into UMI consensus sequences, and MiXCR was used for V(D)J alignment. Vaccine-responding clonotypes were identified with edgeR using replicate PBMC samples, with FDR below 0.01 and a log2 fold change above 5 up to day 15 being required. Each bulk clonotype received a CD4 or CD8 identity based on whether the sequenced CD4 or CD8 repertoire contained that clonotype at higher abundance. TCRdb took the public reads, trimmed them with fastp at Q25, ran MiXCR for clone calling and kept in-frame beta chains. Each entry is one CDR3 protein sequence, shown with its most common DNA and genes. The V and J calls reflect TCRdb's pipeline rather than the authors' work. This sample holds a few hundred thousand distinct CDR3 sequences; roughly a sixth were observed only once. The ten largest account for 17% of the sample.

Taken with the paper, the label for treatment or condition translates to: live attenuated yellow fever vaccine strain. At each blood-draw timepoint, two biological replicates of bulk PBMCs were collected. A standard Ficoll-Paque protocol was used to isolate PBMCs from peripheral blood. RNA was extracted with TriZol from bulk PBMCs, CD4 and CD8 fractions, and dextramer-positive and dextramer-negative fractions. This clonotype was counted a few times. Its antigen has not been determined. No base quality information exists; no much larger clone differs at one position. The germline V gene encodes CDR1 SGHDN and CDR2 FVKESK. CDR3 length: 13 amino acids, cysteine to phenylalanine. The read is trimmed to its CDR3 DNA, 39 bases read in frame from base 1. V loses 8 bases of germline sequence and J loses 8 bases, and the interval between the two ends is 16 bases.

The sequencing used PBMCs, collected less than 6 days after the first yellow fever vaccination. The sequence is built from TRBV14 and TRBJ2-1, with an unclear D gene assignment. This sequence originates from a man younger than 35 who received the YFV17D yellow fever vaccine. The CDR3 region has the sequence CASATTRFDEQFF. The nucleotide sequence reads TGTGCCAGCGCGACCACGCGCTTCGATGAGCAGTTCTTC. With the portions outside the CDR3 filled from the reference TRBV14 and TRBJ2-1 genes, the complete variable region becomes EAGVTQFPSHSVIEKGQTVTLRCDPISGHDNLYWYRRVMGKEIKFLLHFVKESKQDESGMPNNRFLAERTGGTYSTLKVQPAELEDSGVYFCASATTRFDEQFFGPGTRLTVL.